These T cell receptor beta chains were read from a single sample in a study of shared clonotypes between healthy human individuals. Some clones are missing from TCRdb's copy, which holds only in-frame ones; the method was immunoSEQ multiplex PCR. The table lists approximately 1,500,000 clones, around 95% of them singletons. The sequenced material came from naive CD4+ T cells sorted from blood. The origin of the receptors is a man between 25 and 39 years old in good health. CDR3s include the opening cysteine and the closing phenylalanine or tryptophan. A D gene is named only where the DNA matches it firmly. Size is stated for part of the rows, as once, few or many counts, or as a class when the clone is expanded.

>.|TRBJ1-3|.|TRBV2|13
CASRQHSGNTIYF
TGTGCCAGCAGGCAGCACTCTGGAAACACCATATATTTT
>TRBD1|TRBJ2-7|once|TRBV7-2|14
CASSSGGQAYEQYF
TGTGCCAGCAGCTCCGGAGGACAGGCCTACGAGCAGTACTTC
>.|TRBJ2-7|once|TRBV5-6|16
CASSLDYRTMPYEQYF
TGTGCCAGCAGCTTGGATTACAGGACCATGCCCTACGAGCAGTACTTC
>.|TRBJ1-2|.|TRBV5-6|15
CASSPATGDPSGYTF
TGTGCCAGCAGCCCGGCCACCGGGGATCCCTCTGGCTACACCTTC
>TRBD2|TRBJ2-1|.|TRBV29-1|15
CSAPRGGLVDNEQFF
TGCAGCGCACCACGGGGGGGACTAGTCGACAATGAGCAGTTCTTC
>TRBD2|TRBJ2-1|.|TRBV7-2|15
CASSLTSGAYNEQFF
TGTGCCAGCAGCTTAACGAGCGGGGCATACAATGAGCAGTTCTTC
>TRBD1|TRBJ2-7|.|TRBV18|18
CASSPRVLGQGSSYEQYF
TGTGCCAGCTCACCAAGAGTTTTGGGACAGGGGTCTTCCTACGAGCAGTACTTC
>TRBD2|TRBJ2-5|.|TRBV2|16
CATGLASWGREETQYF
TGTGCCACCGGACTAGCGTCCTGGGGGAGAGAAGAGACCCAGTACTTC
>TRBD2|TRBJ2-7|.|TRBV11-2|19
CASSLVPSIAGGSSYEQYF
TGTGCCAGCAGCTTAGTACCGTCGATAGCGGGAGGCTCCTCATACGAGCAGTACTTC
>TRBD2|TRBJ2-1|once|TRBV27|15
CASSLFIAGGDEQFF
TGTGCCAGCAGTTTATTCATAGCGGGAGGGGATGAGCAGTTCTTC
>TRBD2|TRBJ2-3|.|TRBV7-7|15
CASSRTSGYTDTQYF
TGTGCTAGCAGCAGGACTAGCGGGTACACAGATACGCAGTATTTT
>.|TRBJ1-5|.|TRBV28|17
CASSFGGAGGGNQPQHF
TGTGCCAGCAGTTTCGGGGGGGCAGGAGGAGGCAATCAGCCCCAGCATTTT
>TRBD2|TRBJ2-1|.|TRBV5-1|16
CASSSKSGTSYNEQFF
TGCGCCAGCAGCTCTAAAAGCGGGACCTCCTACAATGAGCAGTTCTTC
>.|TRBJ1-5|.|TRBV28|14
CASREDFGSQPQHF
TGTGCCAGCAGAGAGGACTTCGGCAGTCAGCCCCAGCATTTT
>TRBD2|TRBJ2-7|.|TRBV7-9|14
CASSPWTSGNEQYF
TGTGCCAGCAGCCCATGGACTAGCGGGAACGAGCAGTACTTC
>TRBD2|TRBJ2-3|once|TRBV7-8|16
CASSSGLAVLTDTQYF
TGTGCCAGCAGCTCCGGACTAGCGGTATTGACAGATACGCAGTATTTT
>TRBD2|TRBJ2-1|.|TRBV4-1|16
CASSPDDGGRDGEQFF
TGCGCCAGCAGCCCGGACGATGGCGGGAGAGATGGTGAGCAGTTCTTC
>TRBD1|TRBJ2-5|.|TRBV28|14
CASSLPGQKETQYF
TGTGCCAGCAGTTTACCGGGACAGAAAGAGACCCAGTACTTC
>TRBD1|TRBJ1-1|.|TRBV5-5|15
CASSYRMTGSTEAFF
TGTGCCAGCAGCTACCGAATGACAGGGTCGACTGAAGCTTTCTTT
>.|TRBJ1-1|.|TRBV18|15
CASSPTGAADTEAFF
TGTGCCAGCTCACCCACGGGGGCTGCAGACACTGAAGCTTTCTTT
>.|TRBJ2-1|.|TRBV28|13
CASSLQVPIEQFF
TGTGCCAGCAGTTTACAGGTACCCATTGAGCAGTTCTTC
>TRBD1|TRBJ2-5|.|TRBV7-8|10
CATQGETQYF
TGTGCCACACAGGGGGAGACCCAGTACTTC
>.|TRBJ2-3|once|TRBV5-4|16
CASSLGGSGGTDTQYF
TGTGCCAGCAGCTTGGGCGGAAGTGGGGGCACAGATACGCAGTATTTT
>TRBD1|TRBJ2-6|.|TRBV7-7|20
CASSLSSPQGATAGANVLTF
TGTGCCAGCAGCTTATCTTCCCCTCAGGGGGCAACGGCTGGGGCCAACGTCCTGACTTTC
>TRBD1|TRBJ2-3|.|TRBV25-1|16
CASSDLLGTGEDTQYF
TGTGCCAGCAGTGATCTTTTAGGGACAGGGGAAGATACGCAGTATTTT
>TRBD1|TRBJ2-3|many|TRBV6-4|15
CASSEGTGGTDTQYF
TGTGCCAGCAGTGAGGGGACAGGGGGCACAGATACGCAGTATTTT
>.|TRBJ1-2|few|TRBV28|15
CASRVRSLVRYGYTF
TGTGCCAGCAGGGTAAGGTCCCTCGTCCGCTATGGCTACACCTTC
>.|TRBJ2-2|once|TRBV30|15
CAWAAESTWAGELFF
TGTGCCTGGGCTGCAGAGTCAACCTGGGCCGGGGAGCTGTTTTTT
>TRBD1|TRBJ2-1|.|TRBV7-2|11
CASSWDRAEFF
TGTGCCAGCAGCTGGGACAGGGCGGAGTTCTTC
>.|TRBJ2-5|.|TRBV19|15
CASSKTRPARETQYF
TGTGCCAGTAGTAAAACGAGGCCAGCCCGAGAGACCCAGTACTTC
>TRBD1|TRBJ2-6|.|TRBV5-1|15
CASSSDRAGANVLTF
TGCGCCAGCAGCTCGGACAGGGCTGGGGCCAACGTCCTGACTTTC
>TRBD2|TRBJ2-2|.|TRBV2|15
CASSTGLIHLGELFF
TGTGCCAGCAGTACGGGACTAATACACCTCGGGGAGCTGTTTTTT